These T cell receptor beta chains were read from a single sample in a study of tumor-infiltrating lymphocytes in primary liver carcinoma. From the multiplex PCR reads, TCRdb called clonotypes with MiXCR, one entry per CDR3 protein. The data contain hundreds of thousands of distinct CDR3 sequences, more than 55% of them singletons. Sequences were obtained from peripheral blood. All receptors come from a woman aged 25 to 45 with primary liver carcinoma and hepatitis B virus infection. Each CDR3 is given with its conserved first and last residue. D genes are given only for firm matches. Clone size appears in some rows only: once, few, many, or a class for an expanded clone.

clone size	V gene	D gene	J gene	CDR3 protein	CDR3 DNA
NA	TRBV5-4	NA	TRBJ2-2	CASSSATKNTGELFF	TGTGCCAGCAGCTCGGCCACCAAGAACACCGGGGAGCTGTTTTTT
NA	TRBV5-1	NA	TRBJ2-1	CASSQATGSYNEQFF	TGCGCCAGCAGCCAGGCGACTGGCTCCTACAATGAGCAGTTCTTC
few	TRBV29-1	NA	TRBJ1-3	CSVDGAGDRNTIYF	TGCAGCGTTGACGGGGCTGGAGATAGAAACACCATATATTTT
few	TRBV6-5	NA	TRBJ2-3	CASSYSGRVTDTQYF	TGTGCCAGCAGTTACTCGGGCAGGGTAACAGATACGCAGTATTTT
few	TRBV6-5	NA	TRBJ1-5	CASSPDAGKQPRHF	TGTGCCAGCAGTCCCGACGCCGGAAAACAGCCCCGGCATTTT
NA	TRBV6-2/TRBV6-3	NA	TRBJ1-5	CANGTTGKGRPQHF	TGTGCCAACGGAACTACAGGGAAGGGGCGGCCCCAGCATTTT
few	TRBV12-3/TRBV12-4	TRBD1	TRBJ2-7	CASSPPGQGVNEQYF	TGTGCCAGCAGTCCACCGGGACAGGGGGTTAACGAGCAGTACTTC
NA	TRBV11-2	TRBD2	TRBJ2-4	CVSSSWWGGDIQYF	TGTGTCAGCAGCTCCTGGTGGGGGGGTGACATTCAGTACTTC
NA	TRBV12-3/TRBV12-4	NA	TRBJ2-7	CASSLTAGYEQYF	TGTGCCAGCAGTTTAACGGCAGGCTACGAGCAGTACTTC
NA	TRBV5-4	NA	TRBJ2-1	CASSPITYYDQGSVNEQFF	TGTGCCAGCAGCCCTATAACCTATTATGACCAAGGCTCCGTCAATGAGCAGTTCTTC
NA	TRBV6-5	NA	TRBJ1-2	CASRSDRLYGYTF	TGTGCCAGCAGGTCGGACAGACTCTATGGCTACACCTTC
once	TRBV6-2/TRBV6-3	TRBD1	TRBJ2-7	CARQKGLGQPYEQYF	TGTGCCAGACAAAAGGGCCTGGGACAGCCCTACGAGCAGTACTTC
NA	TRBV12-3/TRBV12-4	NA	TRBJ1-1	CASRGGDRNTEAFF	TGTGCCAGCCGAGGAGGAGACAGAAACACTGAAGCTTTCTTT
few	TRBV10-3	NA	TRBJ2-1	CAINKGLGNSNEQFF	TGTGCCATCAATAAGGGGCTTGGTAACAGCAATGAGCAGTTCTTC
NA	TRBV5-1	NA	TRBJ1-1	CASSWVDRNTEAFF	TGCGCCAGCAGCTGGGTGGACAGGAACACTGAAGCTTTCTTT
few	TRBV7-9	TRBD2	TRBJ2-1	CASSLRAGPEQFF	TGTGCCAGCAGCTTAAGAGCGGGACCCGAGCAGTTCTTC
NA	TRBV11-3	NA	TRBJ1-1	CASSQFLRSYWVVF	TGTGCCAGCAGCCAATTTCTGCGCAGTTACTGGGTGGTCTTT
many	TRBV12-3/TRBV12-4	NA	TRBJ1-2	CASSPTYRRDGYTF	TGTGCCAGCAGTCCCACGTACCGACGGGATGGCTACACCTTC
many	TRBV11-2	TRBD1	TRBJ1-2	CASSPIRGRGYGYTF	TGTGCCAGCAGCCCTATAAGGGGGCGTGGGTATGGCTACACCTTC
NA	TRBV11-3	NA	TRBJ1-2	CAGSRQDYGYNF	TGTGCCGGCAGCCGACAGGATTATGGCTACAACTTC
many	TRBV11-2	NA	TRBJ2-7	CASSLGATAYEQYF	TGTGCCAGCAGCTTAGGGGCTACGGCCTACGAGCAGTACTTC
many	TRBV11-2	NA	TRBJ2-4	CASSSRGSESNIQYF	TGTGCCAGCAGCTCCAGGGGATCGGAAAGCAACATTCAGTACTTC
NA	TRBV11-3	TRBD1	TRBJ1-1	CAGSPDRGVRTDAFF	TGTGCCGGCAGCCCCGACAGGGGGGTAAGGACTGATGCTTTCTTT
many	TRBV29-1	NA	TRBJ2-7	CSVRLGRGASDEQYF	TGCAGCGTTCGGCTGGGGAGGGGGGCAAGCGACGAGCAGTACTTC
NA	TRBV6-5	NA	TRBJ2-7	CASGITSWEQYF	TGTGCCAGCGGGATTACCTCCTGGGAGCAGTACTTC
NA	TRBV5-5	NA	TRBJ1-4	CASCLARGGDIATNEKLFF	TGTGCCAGCTGCTTGGCCCGGGGGGGGGATATCGCAACTAATGAAAAACTGTTTTTT
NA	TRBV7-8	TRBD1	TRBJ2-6	CASSQGEGGANVLTF	TGTGCCAGCTCGCAGGGGGAAGGGGGGGCCAACGTCCTGACTTTC